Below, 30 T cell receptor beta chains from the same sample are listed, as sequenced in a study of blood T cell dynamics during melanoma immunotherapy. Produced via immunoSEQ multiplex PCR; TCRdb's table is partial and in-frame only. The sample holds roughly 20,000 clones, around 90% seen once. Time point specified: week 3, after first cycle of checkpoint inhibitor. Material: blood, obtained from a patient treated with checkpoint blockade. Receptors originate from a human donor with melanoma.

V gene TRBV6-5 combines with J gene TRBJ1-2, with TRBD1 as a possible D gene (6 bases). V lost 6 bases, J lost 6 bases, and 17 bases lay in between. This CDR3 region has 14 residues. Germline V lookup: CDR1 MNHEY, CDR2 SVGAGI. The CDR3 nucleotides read TGTGCCAGCAGATTGGGGGGCAGTGGCCATGGCTACACCTTC. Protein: CASRLGGSGHGYTF.

For the CDR3, the DNA is TGTGCCAGCAGTTTAGTTGTGGCTGAAGCTTTCTTT. It translates to CASSLVVAEAFF. This chain joins TRBV28 and TRBJ1-1; D gene unclear. The germline V gene encodes CDR1 MDHEN and CDR2 SYDVKM. With 2 bases removed from V and 6 bases from J, the gap between germline ends came to 7 bases. The length of the CDR3 is 12 residues.

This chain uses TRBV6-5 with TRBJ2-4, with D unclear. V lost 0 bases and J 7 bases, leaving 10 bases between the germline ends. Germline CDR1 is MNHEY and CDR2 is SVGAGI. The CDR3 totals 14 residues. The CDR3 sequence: CASSYSMGMNIQYF. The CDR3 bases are TGTGCCAGCAGTTACTCGATGGGGATGAACATTCAGTACTTC.

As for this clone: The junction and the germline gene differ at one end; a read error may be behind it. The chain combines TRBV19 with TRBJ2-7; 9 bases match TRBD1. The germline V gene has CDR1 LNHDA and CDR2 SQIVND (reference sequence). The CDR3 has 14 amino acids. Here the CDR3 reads CASSLTGGSNEQYF. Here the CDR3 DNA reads TGTGCCAGTAGCTTAACAGGGGGCTCCAACGAGCAGTACTTC. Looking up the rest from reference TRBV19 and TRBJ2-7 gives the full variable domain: DGGITQSPKYLFRKEGQNVTLSCEQNLNHDAMYWYRQDPGQGLRLIYYSQIVNDFQKGDIAEGYSVSREKKESFPLTVTSAQKNPTAFYLCASSLTGGSNEQYFGPGTRLTVT.

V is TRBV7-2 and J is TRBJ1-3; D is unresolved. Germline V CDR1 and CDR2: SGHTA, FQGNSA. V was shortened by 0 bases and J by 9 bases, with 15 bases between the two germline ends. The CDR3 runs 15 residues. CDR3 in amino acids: CASSLAPAPGSTIYF. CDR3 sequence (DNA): TGTGCCAGCAGCTTAGCCCCCGCCCCCGGGTCCACCATATATTTT.

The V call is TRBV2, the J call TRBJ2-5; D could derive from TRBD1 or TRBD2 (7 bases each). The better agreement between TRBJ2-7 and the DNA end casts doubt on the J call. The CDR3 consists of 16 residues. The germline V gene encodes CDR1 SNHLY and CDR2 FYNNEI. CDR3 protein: CASSEVWEGAGHEQYF. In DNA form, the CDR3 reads TGTGCCAGCAGTGAAGTATGGGAGGGGGCTGGGCACGAGCAGTACTTC.

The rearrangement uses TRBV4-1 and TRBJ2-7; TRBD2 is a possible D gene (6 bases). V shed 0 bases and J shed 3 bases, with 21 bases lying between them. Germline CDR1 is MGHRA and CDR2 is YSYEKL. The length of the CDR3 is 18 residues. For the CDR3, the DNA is TGCGCCAGCAGCCAAGATTCAGGGACTCCCTCTCGGGGCTACGAGCAGTACTTC. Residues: CASSQDSGTPSRGYEQYF.

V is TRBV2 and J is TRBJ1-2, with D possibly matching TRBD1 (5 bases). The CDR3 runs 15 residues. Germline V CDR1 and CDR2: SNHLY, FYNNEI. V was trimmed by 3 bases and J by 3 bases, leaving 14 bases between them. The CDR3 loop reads CASSDGTAYDYGYTF. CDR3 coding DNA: TGTGCCAGCAGTGATGGGACTGCCTACGACTATGGCTACACCTTC.

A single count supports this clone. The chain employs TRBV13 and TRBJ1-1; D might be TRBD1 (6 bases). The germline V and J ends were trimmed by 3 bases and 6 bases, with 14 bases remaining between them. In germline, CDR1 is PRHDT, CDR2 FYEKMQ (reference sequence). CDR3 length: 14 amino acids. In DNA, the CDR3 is TGTGCCAGCAGCTTTCAATCGGGGGCCTCTGAAGCTTTCTTT. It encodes CASSFQSGASEAFF.

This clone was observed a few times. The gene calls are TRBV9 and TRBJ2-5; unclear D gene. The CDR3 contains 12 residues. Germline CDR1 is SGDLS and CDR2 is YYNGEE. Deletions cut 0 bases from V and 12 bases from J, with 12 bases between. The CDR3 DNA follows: TGTGCCAGCAGCGTAGATGGCCCGGCCAAGTACTTC. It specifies CASSVDGPAKYF.

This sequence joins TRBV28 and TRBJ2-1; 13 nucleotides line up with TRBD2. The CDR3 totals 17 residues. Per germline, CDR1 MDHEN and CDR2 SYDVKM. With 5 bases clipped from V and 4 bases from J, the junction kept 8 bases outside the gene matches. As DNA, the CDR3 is TGTGCCAGCAGTACCACCCGGACTAGCGGGAGTTACAATGAGCAGTTCTTC. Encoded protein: CASSTTRTSGSYNEQFF. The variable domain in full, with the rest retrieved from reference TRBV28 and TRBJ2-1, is DVKVTQSSRYLVKRTGEKVFLECVQDMDHENMFWYRQDPGLGLRLIYFSYDVKMKEKGDIPEGYSVSREKKERFSLILESASTNQTSMYLCASSTTRTSGSYNEQFFGPGTRLTVL.

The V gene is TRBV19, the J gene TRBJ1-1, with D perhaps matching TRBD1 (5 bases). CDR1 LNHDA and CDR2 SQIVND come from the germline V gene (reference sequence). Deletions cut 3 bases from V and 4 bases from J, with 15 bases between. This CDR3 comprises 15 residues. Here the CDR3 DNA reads TGTGCCAGTAGTATTAGTGGGGCGGGGCCCACTGAAGCTTTCTTT. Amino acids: CASSISGAGPTEAFF.

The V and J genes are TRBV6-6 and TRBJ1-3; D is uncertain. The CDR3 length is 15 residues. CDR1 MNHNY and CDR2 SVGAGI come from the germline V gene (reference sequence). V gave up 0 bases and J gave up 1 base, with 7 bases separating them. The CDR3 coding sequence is TGTGCCAGCAGTTACTCGGAGGTATCTGGAAACACCATATATTTT. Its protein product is CASSYSEVSGNTIYF.

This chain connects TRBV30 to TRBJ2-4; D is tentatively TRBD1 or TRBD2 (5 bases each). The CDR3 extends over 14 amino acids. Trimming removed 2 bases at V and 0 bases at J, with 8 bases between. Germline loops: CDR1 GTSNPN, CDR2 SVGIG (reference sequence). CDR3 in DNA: TGTGCCTGGAGTTTCGGGACAGCCAAAAACATTCAGTACTTC. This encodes CAWSFGTAKNIQYF.

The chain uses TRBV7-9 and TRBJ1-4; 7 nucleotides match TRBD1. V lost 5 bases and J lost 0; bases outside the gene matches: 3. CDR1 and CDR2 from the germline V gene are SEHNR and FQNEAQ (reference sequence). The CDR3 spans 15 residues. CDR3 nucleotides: TGTGCCAGCAGCGAGGGACAGACAACTAATGAAAAACTGTTTTTT. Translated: CASSEGQTTNEKLFF.

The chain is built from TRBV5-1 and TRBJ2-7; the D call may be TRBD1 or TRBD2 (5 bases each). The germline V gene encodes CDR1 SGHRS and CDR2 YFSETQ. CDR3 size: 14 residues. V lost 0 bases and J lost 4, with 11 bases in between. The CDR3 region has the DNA TGCGCCAGCAGCTTGGATGGGGACCAGTACGAGCAGTACTTC. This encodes CASSLDGDQYEQYF.

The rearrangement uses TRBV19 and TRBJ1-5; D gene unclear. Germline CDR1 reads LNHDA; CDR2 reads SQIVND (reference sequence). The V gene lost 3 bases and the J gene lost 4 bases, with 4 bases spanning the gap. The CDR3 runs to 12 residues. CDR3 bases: TGTGCCAGTAGTATTGGGAATCAGCCCCAGCATTTT. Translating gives CASSIGNQPQHF. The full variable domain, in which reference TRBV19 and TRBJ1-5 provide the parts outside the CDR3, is DGGITQSPKYLFRKEGQNVTLSCEQNLNHDAMYWYRQDPGQGLRLIYYSQIVNDFQKGDIAEGYSVSREKKESFPLTVTSAQKNPTAFYLCASSIGNQPQHFGDGTRLSIL.

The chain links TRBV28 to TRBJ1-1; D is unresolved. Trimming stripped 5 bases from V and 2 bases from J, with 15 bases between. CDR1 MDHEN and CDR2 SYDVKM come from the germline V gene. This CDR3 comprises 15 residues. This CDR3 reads CASSLRFALNTEAFF. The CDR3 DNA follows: TGTGCCAGCAGTCTCAGGTTCGCTCTAAACACTGAAGCTTTCTTT.

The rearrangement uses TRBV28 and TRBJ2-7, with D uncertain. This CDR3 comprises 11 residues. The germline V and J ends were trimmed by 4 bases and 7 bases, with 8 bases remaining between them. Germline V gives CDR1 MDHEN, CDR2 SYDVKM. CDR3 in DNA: TGTGCCAGCAGTTCCTCCCGGGAGCAGTACTTC. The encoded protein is CASSSSREQYF.

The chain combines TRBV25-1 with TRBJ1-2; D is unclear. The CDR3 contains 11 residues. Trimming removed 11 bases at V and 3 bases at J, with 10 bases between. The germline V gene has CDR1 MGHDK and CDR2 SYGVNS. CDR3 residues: CAVGVDYGYTF. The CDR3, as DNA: TGTGCCGTTGGGGTCGACTATGGCTACACCTTC.

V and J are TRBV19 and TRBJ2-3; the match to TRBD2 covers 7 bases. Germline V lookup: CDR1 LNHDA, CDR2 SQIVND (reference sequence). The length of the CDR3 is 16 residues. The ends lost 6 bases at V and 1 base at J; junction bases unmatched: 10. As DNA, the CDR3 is TGTGCCAGTAGCCCCCAATCCCGGGGGGGCACAGATACGCAGTATTTT. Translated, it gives CASSPQSRGGTDTQYF.

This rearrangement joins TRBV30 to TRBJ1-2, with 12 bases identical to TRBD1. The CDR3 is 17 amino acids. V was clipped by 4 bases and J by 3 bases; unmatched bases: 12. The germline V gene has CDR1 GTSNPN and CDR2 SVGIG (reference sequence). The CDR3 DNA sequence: TGTGCCTGGATGGGTTGGGACAGGGGGCGAGAGGACTATGGCTACACCTTC. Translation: CAWMGWDRGREDYGYTF.

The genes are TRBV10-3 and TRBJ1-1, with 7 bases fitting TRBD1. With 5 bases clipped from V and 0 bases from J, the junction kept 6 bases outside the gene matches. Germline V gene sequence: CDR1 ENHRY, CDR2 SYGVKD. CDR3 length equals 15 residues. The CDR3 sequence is CAISPGQQMNTEAFF. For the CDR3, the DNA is TGTGCCATCAGTCCGGGACAGCAGATGAACACTGAAGCTTTCTTT.

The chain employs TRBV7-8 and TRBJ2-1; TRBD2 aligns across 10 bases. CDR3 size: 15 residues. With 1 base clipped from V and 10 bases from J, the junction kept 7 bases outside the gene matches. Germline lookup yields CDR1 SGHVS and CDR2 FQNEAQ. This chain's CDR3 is CASSLDLAGDGEQFF. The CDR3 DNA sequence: TGTGCCAGCAGCTTAGACCTAGCGGGGGACGGAGAGCAGTTCTTC.

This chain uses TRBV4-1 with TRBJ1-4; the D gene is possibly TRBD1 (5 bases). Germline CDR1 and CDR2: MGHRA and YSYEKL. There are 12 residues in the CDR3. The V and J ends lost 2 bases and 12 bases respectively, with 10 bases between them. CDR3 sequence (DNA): TGCGCCAGCAGCCAACAAGGGGAGGAACTGTTTTTT. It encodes CASSQQGEELFF.

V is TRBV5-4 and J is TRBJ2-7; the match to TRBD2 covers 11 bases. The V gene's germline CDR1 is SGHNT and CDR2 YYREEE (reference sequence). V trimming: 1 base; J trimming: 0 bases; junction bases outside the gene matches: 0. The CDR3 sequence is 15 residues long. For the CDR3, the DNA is TGTGCCAGCAGCTTGACTAGCGGGAGCTCCTACGAGCAGTACTTC. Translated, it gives CASSLTSGSSYEQYF.

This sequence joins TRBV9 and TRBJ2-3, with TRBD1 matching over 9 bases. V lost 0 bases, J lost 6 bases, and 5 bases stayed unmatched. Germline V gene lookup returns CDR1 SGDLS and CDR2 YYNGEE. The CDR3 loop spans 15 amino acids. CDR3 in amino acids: CASSVGDRVTDTQYF. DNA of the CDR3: TGTGCCAGCAGCGTAGGGGACAGGGTAACCGATACGCAGTATTTT.

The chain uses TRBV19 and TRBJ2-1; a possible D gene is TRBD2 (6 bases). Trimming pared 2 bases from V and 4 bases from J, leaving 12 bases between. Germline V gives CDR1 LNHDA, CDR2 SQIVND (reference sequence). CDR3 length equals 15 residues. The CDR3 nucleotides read TGTGCCAGTAGTATAACGAGCGGGCCTTACAATGAGCAGTTCTTC. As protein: CASSITSGPYNEQFF.

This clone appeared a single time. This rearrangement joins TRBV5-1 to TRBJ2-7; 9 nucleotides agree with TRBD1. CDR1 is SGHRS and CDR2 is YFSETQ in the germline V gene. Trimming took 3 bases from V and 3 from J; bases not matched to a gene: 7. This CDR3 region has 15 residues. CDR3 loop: CASSSDRGDFYEQYF. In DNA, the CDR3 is TGCGCCAGCAGCTCCGACAGGGGGGACTTCTACGAGCAGTACTTC.

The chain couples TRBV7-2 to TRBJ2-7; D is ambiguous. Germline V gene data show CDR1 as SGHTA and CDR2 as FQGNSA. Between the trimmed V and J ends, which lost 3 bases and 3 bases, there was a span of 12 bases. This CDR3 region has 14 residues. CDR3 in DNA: TGTGCCAGCAGCTTTCGGTCATGGGGCTACGAGCAGTACTTC. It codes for CASSFRSWGYEQYF.